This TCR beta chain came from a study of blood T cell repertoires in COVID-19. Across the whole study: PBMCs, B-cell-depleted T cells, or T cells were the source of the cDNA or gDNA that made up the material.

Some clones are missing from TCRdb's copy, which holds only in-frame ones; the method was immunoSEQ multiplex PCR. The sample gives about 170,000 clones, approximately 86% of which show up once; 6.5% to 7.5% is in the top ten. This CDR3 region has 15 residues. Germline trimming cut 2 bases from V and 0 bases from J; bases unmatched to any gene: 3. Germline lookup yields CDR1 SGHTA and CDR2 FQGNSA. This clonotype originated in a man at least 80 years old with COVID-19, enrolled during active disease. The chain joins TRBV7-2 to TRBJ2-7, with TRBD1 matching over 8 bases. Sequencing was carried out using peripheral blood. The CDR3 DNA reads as TGTGCCAGCAGCTTACAGGGACAGGCCTCCTACGAGCAGTACTTC. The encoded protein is CASSLQGQASYEQYF.